This T cell receptor (beta chain) stems from a study of cytomegalovirus exposure and HLA in healthy donors. The CDR3 sequence is 14 residues long. The germline V gene has CDR1 GTSNPN and CDR2 SVGIG (reference sequence). Trimming took off 0 bases at V and 3 bases at J, with 12 bases between the two ends. A multiplex PCR was run with 60 Vbeta primers and 13 Jbeta primers. Method: immunoSEQ multiplex PCR; TCRdb's copy keeps in-frame clones and lacks some. The sample carries about 98,000 clones, under 80% recorded once. There were likely unrecorded immune exposures, though donors were nominally healthy when sampled. General study findings and limits: About 87% or about 30% of the time was how often most TCR beta V segments were productive, according to an earlier analysis. A later analysis, which compared TCR beta chains of equal frequency, found the HLA-associated ones more clonally expanded.

About this clone itself: Its antigen remains unknown.

This chain links TRBV30 with TRBJ2-7; D remains unclear. The source material was PBMCs. The sequence was obtained from a male donor in good health and CMV-seronegative. The CDR3 protein is CAWSVLRGVYEQYF. The CDR3 DNA follows: TGTGCCTGGAGTGTACTTCGAGGCGTCTACGAGCAGTACTTC.